The 25 T cell receptor beta chains below come from one sample, sequenced in a study of CD4 T cells in relation to SARS-CoV-2 and coronaviruses. These receptors' antigens are unknown. Some clones are missing from TCRdb's copy, which holds only in-frame ones; the method was immunoSEQ multiplex PCR. The data contain about 17,000 clones, roughly 82% of them singletons. CD4+ T cells from unexposed donors were obtained before the COVID-19 pandemic (2011-2018). The cells were cultured for about 10 days before CD4+ T cells were isolated. Sequencing input: CD4+ T cells from PBMCs, cultured in vitro. The receptor source for this set is a human donor in good health.

This clone has just a few counts. One end of the junction does not line up with germline, which may come from a read error. The CDR3 DNA is TGTGCCAGCAGCCAATCCGGGCACAACTTC. This codes for CASSQSGHNF. The chain has TRBV16 and TRBJ1-2, with D unclear. Germline V gene lookup returns CDR1 KGHSY and CDR2 FQNENV. The CDR3 totals 10 residues.

There are a few counts of this clone. This sequence joins TRBV6-5 and TRBJ2-7; 9 bases agree with TRBD2. CDR1 is MNHEY, CDR2 SVGAGI, per germline. V shed 0 bases and J 0 bases; nucleotides not matched to a gene: 3. The CDR3 loop spans 16 amino acids. CDR3 residues: CASSYSLAGPSYEQYF. The CDR3 DNA reads as TGTGCCAGCAGTTACTCCCTAGCGGGACCCTCCTACGAGCAGTACTTC.

With respect to this clone: One end of the junction is discordant with germline, which a read error may explain. This chain links TRBV6-1 with TRBJ2-3; D is ambiguous. The CDR3 has 15 amino acids. Germline assignment: CDR1 MNHNS and CDR2 SASEGT. The CDR3 is CASREGLADTDTQYF. Written as DNA, the CDR3 is TGTGCCAGCAGAGAAGGATTAGCAGACACAGATACGCAGTATTTT.

V usage is TRBV3-1 (or the pseudogene TRBV3-2) and J usage is TRBJ2-1; D gene unclear. In germline, CDR1 is LGHDT, CDR2 YNNKEL (reference sequence). Trimming left V 1 base short and J 5 bases short, with 12 bases between. The CDR3 has 15 amino acids. The CDR3 region has the DNA TGTGCCAGCAGCCAAGCCTCCCTAGTCCACAATGAGCAGTTCTTC. Amino acids: CASSQASLVHNEQFF.

The chain couples TRBV30 to TRBJ1-1; 8 bases align to TRBD1. The CDR3 has 16 amino acids. The trim removed 2 bases at V and 5 bases at J, leaving 13 bases unmatched. The V gene's germline CDR1 is GTSNPN and CDR2 SVGIG (reference sequence). CDR3 nucleotide sequence: TGTGCCTGGAGTTTTCGACAGGGGTTAGGTTATACTGAAGCTTTCTTT. Amino acids: CAWSFRQGLGYTEAFF.

This sequence joins TRBV6-2 or TRBV6-3 and TRBJ2-1, with 7 bases aligning to TRBD2. V lost 5 bases to trimming and J lost 5 bases; unmatched junction nucleotides: 6. The CDR3 has 14 residues. Per germline, CDR1 MNHEY and CDR2 SVGEGT. CDR3 region: CASSLAEGHNEQFF. CDR3 DNA: TGTGCCAGCAGTCTAGCGGAAGGACACAATGAGCAGTTCTTC.

The chain has TRBV6-5 and TRBJ1-6; D is undetermined. V was shortened by 2 bases and J by 10 bases, with 12 bases between the two germline ends. Germline CDR1 is MNHEY and CDR2 is SVGAGI. The CDR3 sequence is 14 residues long. The CDR3 region is CASSYEGRGSPLHF. The DNA for the CDR3 is TGTGCCAGCAGTTACGAAGGTCGTGGATCACCCCTCCACTTT.

This chain's CDR3 is CASSYPGRGEGDIQYF. For the CDR3, the DNA is TGTGCCAGCAGTTACCCTGGGAGAGGGGAGGGAGACATTCAGTACTTC. This chain links TRBV6-6 with TRBJ2-4; 7 bases are a match to TRBD2. Per the germline V gene, CDR1 is MNHNY and CDR2 is SVGAGI (reference sequence). The CDR3 totals 16 residues. V was clipped by 2 bases and J by 8 bases; unmatched bases: 12.

The rearrangement uses TRBV2 and TRBJ2-5; D tentatively reads TRBD1 or TRBD2 (7 bases each). The germline CDR1 and CDR2 sequences are SNHLY and FYNNEI. The CDR3 loop spans 15 amino acids. V shed 5 bases and J shed 5 bases, with 18 bases lying between them. The DNA of the CDR3 is TGTGCCAGCAGTCGCGGGGGAGGGGGCGAGGAGACCCAGTACTTC. It encodes CASSRGGGGEETQYF.

The chain couples TRBV7-2 to TRBJ2-3; TRBD1 matches 7 bases. With V trimmed by 2 bases and J by 5 bases, 7 bases remained unmatched. The CDR3 is made up of 15 amino acids. Germline V gene sequence: CDR1 SGHTA, CDR2 FQGNSA. The CDR3 nucleotides are TGTGCCAGCAGCTTAACAGTAGGGGGCTTAGATACGCAGTATTTT. It codes for CASSLTVGGLDTQYF.

The V and J genes are TRBV3-1 (or the pseudogene TRBV3-2) and TRBJ1-2; 8 bases are a match to TRBD1. The CDR3 length is 14 residues. Germline CDR1 and CDR2: LGHDT and YNNKEL (reference sequence). Trimming at V came to 4 bases and at J to 3 bases, leaving 4 bases not matched to a gene. The CDR3 DNA follows: TGTGCCAGCAGCCTACAGGGGGAGGACTATGGCTACACCTTC. Translated: CASSLQGEDYGYTF.

The gene calls are TRBV19 and TRBJ1-2, with D possibly TRBD1 on 5 matching bases. CDR1 and CDR2 from the germline V gene are LNHDA and SQIVND (reference sequence). V lost 3 bases to trimming and J lost 1 base, with 9 bases between them. The CDR3 has 14 residues. This CDR3 is CASSIRDSNYGYTF. CDR3 bases: TGTGCCAGTAGTATCCGTGACAGTAACTATGGCTACACCTTC. The whole variable domain, filled in from reference TRBV19 and TRBJ1-2, reads DGGITQSPKYLFRKEGQNVTLSCEQNLNHDAMYWYRQDPGQGLRLIYYSQIVNDFQKGDIAEGYSVSREKKESFPLTVTSAQKNPTAFYLCASSIRDSNYGYTFGSGTRLTVV.

The chain is built from TRBV10-3 and TRBJ2-2; 8 positions match TRBD2. This CDR3 is 14 amino acids long. The trim removed 8 bases at V and 0 bases at J, leaving 2 bases unmatched. CDR1 is ENHRY, CDR2 SYGVKD, per germline. The CDR3 loop is CAIPGRANTGELFF. The CDR3 DNA follows: TGTGCCATCCCCGGGAGGGCGAACACCGGGGAGCTGTTTTTT.

A note on this clone: One junction end does not reproduce the germline sequence, and a read error may be involved. CDR3 DNA: TGTGCTAGCAGCGAGGGGGGCCTACTAGCGGCCAAAAACATTCAGTACTTC. Translating gives CASSEGGLLAAKNIQYF. The V call is TRBV7-7, the J call TRBJ2-4; weak D call: TRBD2 (7 bases). Per germline, CDR1 SSHAT and CDR2 FNYEAQ (reference sequence). The CDR3 length is 17 residues.

On this clone: Germline and junction disagree at one end, which may indicate a read error. The rearrangement links TRBV5-4 to TRBJ1-6, with TRBD1 matching 7 bases. In germline, CDR1 is SGHNT, CDR2 YYREEE (reference sequence). The CDR3 covers 14 residues. CDR3 in DNA: TGTGCCAGCAGCCCAGGGGGAGCGAATTTACCCCTCCACTTT. Translating gives CASSPGGANLPLHF.

The chain links TRBV7-2 to TRBJ2-6; D remains ambiguous. CDR1 is SGHTA and CDR2 is FQGNSA in the germline V gene. CDR3 length: 18 amino acids. V was shortened by 1 base and J by 0 bases, with 13 bases between the two germline ends. The CDR3 DNA is TGTGCCAGCAGCTTAGTTGGGGTGGGGTCCTCTGGGGCCAACGTCCTGACTTTC. The encoded protein is CASSLVGVGSSGANVLTF.

The chain employs TRBV6-5 and TRBJ1-6, with 7 positions matching TRBD1. Germline CDR1 reads MNHEY; CDR2 reads SVGAGI. The J segment lost 8 bases and the V segment lost 5 bases, leaving 6 bases of the junction unmatched. There are 14 residues in the CDR3. The CDR3 reads CASSHRGRDSPLHF. The CDR3 DNA reads as TGTGCCAGCAGTCACAGGGGAAGAGATTCACCCCTCCACTTT.

The chain recombines TRBV11-2 with TRBJ2-1, with D perhaps TRBD2 (5 bases). This CDR3 region has 15 residues. Germline V gives CDR1 SGHAT, CDR2 FQNNGV. V shed 1 base and J shed 9 bases, with 16 bases lying between them. The CDR3 bases are TGTGCCAGCAGCTTAGTGCCCCCTCCCAGCGGTGAGCAGTTCTTC. Its translation is CASSLVPPPSGEQFF.

The gene calls are TRBV10-3 and TRBJ2-7; 11 nucleotides agree with TRBD1. The CDR3 has 12 residues. V trimming: 10 bases; J trimming: 5 bases; junction bases outside the gene matches: 4. Per the germline V gene, CDR1 is ENHRY and CDR2 is SYGVKD. Here the CDR3 reads CATGTGGHEQYF. The CDR3 DNA reads TGTGCCACCGGGACAGGGGGGCACGAGCAGTACTTC.

The chain carries TRBV28 and TRBJ2-7, with TRBD1 as a possible D gene (5 bases). The CDR3 is 15 residues long. The germline V and J ends were trimmed by 5 bases and 0 bases, with 14 bases remaining between them. Per germline, CDR1 MDHEN and CDR2 SYDVKM. Written as DNA, the CDR3 is TGTGCCAGCAGTCCCCCACAGGAGAGCTCCTACGAGCAGTACTTC. Translated: CASSPPQESSYEQYF.

V and J are TRBV19 and TRBJ2-4, with TRBD2 identical over 14 bases. CDR3 length: 13 amino acids. The J segment lost 11 bases and the V segment lost 9 bases, leaving 6 bases of the junction unmatched. Germline V gene sequence: CDR1 LNHDA, CDR2 SQIVND (reference sequence). The CDR3: CASTGTSGRVQYF. As DNA, the CDR3 is TGTGCCAGCACCGGGACTAGCGGGAGAGTTCAGTACTTC.

The rearrangement joins TRBV6-2 or TRBV6-3 to TRBJ1-1; no clear D. Germline CDR1 is MNHEY and CDR2 is SVGEGT. With 5 bases removed from V and 0 bases from J, the gap between germline ends came to 16 bases. The CDR3 covers 16 residues. The CDR3 sequence: CASSGSAAGMNTEAFF. CDR3 nucleotides: TGTGCCAGCAGTGGAAGTGCAGCGGGAATGAACACTGAAGCTTTCTTT.

The chain employs TRBV4-1 and TRBJ1-4; TRBD1 agrees at 9 bases. CDR3 length: 15 amino acids. Trimming removed 2 bases from V and 4 bases from J; junction bases left unmatched: 2. Per germline, CDR1 MGHRA and CDR2 YSYEKL. CDR3 in amino acids: CASSQRDRVNEKLFF. The DNA for the CDR3 is TGCGCCAGCAGCCAAAGGGACAGGGTTAATGAAAAACTGTTTTTT.

The chain combines TRBV19 with TRBJ1-2, with D possibly matching TRBD1 (5 bases). Germline-derived CDR1 and CDR2 are LNHDA and SQIVND (reference sequence). The CDR3 spans 16 residues. V gave up 3 bases and J gave up 7 bases, with 21 bases separating them. Here the CDR3 reads CASSILSGLGASGYTF. The DNA for the CDR3 is TGTGCCAGTAGTATTTTGTCGGGCCTTGGGGCATCTGGCTACACCTTC.

The chain combines TRBV2 with TRBJ2-3; TRBD1 is a possible D gene (6 bases). Per the germline V gene, CDR1 is SNHLY and CDR2 is FYNNEI. The ends were cut back, 6 bases at V and 6 bases at J, with 13 bases in the middle. The CDR3 runs 13 residues. The chain's CDR3 is CASRDSFWDTQYF. The DNA for the CDR3 is TGTGCCAGCAGGGACAGTTTTTGGGATACGCAGTATTTT.